The 21 T cell receptor beta chains given below trace back to one sample, sequenced in a study of T-cell memory formation after mild COVID-19. TCRdb re-derived calls from the 5' RACE reads in MiXCR, one entry per CDR3 protein. The table shows 450,000 or so distinct CDR3 sequences, with nearly 25% occurring only once. Sequences were obtained from PBMCs or a T cell subset sorted from them (not recorded which). Every receptor here comes from an adult woman who had mild COVID-19 (a few samples of this study predate the infection). Cell type and time point are not known.

The V call is TRBV6-2 or TRBV6-3, the J call TRBJ2-7, with 11 bases lining up with TRBD1. Losses at the gene ends were 6 bases for V and 2 bases for J; bases not matched to a gene: 9. Germline CDR1 reads MNHEY; CDR2 reads SVGEGT. The length of the CDR3 is 16 residues. As DNA, the CDR3 is TGTGCCAGCAGCGCAGAAGGGACAGGGGGAGCCTACGAGCAGTACTTC. It yields the protein CASSAEGTGGAYEQYF.

This clonotype showed up many times. The V and J genes are TRBV5-6 and TRBJ1-1; 10 bases are shared with TRBD1. The CDR3 length is 17 residues. V was clipped by 4 bases and J by 1 base; unmatched bases: 10. CDR1 and CDR2 from the germline V gene are SGHDT and YYEEEE. CDR3 sequence: CASSIAGTGAGNTEAFF. CDR3 DNA: TGTGCCAGCAGCATCGCCGGGACAGGGGCGGGGAACACTGAAGCTTTCTTT. Complete variable domain (other parts from reference TRBV5-6 and TRBJ1-1): DAGVTQSPTHLIKTRGQQVTLRCSPKSGHDTVSWYQQALGQGPQFIFQYYEEEERQRGNFPDRFSGHQFPNYSSELNVNALLLGDSALYLCASSIAGTGAGNTEAFFGQGTRLTVV.

The chain is built from TRBV9 and TRBJ2-4; the D gene could be TRBD1 or TRBD2 (5 bases each). Germline V gene data show CDR1 as SGDLS and CDR2 as YYNGEE. V lost 4 bases and J lost 9, with 17 bases in between. This CDR3 is 14 amino acids long. CDR3 DNA sequence: TGTGCCAGCAGCCAAGCAGAGGGTCAGGGCATTCAGTACTTC. This codes for CASSQAEGQGIQYF. The full variable domain, its missing parts supplied by reference TRBV9 and TRBJ2-4, is DSGVTQTPKHLITATGQRVTLRCSPRSGDLSVYWYQQSLDQGLQFLIQYYNGEERAKGNILERFSAQQFPDLHSELNLSSLELGDSALYFCASSQAEGQGIQYFGAGTRLSVL.

This clonotype was seen only a few times. CDR3 sequence reads: CAISEVGPSEQYF. CDR3 nucleotides: TGTGCCATCAGTGAGGTAGGGCCCTCCGAGCAGTACTTC. This chain connects TRBV10-3 to TRBJ2-7; no clear D gene. The germline V and J ends were trimmed by 2 bases and 6 bases, with 11 bases remaining between them. CDR3 length equals 13 residues. CDR1 is ENHRY and CDR2 is SYGVKD in the germline V gene.

This clonotype was found a few times. The rearrangement links TRBV7-2 to TRBJ2-3; D might be TRBD2 (6 bases). Germline values: CDR1 SGHTA, CDR2 FQGNSA. Between the trimmed V and J ends, which lost 1 base and 3 bases, there was a span of 17 bases. The CDR3 length is 17 residues. The CDR3 protein is CASSLGPAEGWTDTQYF. The CDR3 DNA follows: TGTGCCAGCAGCTTAGGGCCAGCGGAGGGGTGGACAGATACGCAGTATTTT.

This clonotype has just a few counts. The J gene is TRBJ1-1, the V gene TRBV5-1, with D possibly TRBD1 on 6 matching bases. Germline lookup yields CDR1 SGHRS and CDR2 YFSETQ. The CDR3 spans 12 residues. V gave up 2 bases and J gave up 10 bases, with 12 bases separating them. CDR3 sequence reads: CASSFRGGRAFF. CDR3 DNA sequence: TGCGCCAGCAGCTTTAGAGGGGGACGAGCTTTCTTT.

This clonotype was found a few times. This CDR3 reads CASSLDGGRGETQYF. The CDR3 bases are TGTGCCAGCAGTTTAGACGGTGGACGAGGGGAGACCCAGTACTTC. This chain uses TRBV27 with TRBJ2-5, with D maybe TRBD2 (5 bases). Between the trimmed V and J ends, which lost 2 bases and 5 bases, there was a span of 15 bases. CDR1 MNHEY and CDR2 SMNVEV come from the germline V gene (reference sequence). CDR3 length equals 15 residues.

Here the CDR3 reads CASSPQKGTEYGYTF. CDR3 sequence (DNA): TGTGCCAGCTCACCCCAGAAAGGGACAGAATATGGCTACACCTTC. The chain uses TRBV18 and TRBJ1-2, with 7 bases fitting TRBD1. Germline-derived CDR1 and CDR2 are KGHSH and LQKENI. The CDR3 is made up of 15 amino acids. The junction had 9 bases not matched to a gene; V was cut back by 3 bases and J by 5 bases.

J is TRBJ2-7 and V is TRBV7-9, with D maybe TRBD1 (5 bases). V was cut by 6 bases and J by 4 bases, with 10 bases left in between. The germline V gene has CDR1 SEHNR and CDR2 FQNEAQ (reference sequence). The CDR3 covers 12 residues. CDR3 in DNA: TGTGCCAGCAGGGACATCGCTTACGAGCAGTACTTC. Protein: CASRDIAYEQYF.

The chain links TRBV4-1 to TRBJ1-2; D ambiguous. V lost 3 bases and J lost 3, with 8 bases in between. Per the germline V gene, CDR1 is MGHRA and CDR2 is YSYEKL. The CDR3 extends over 13 amino acids. The CDR3, as DNA: TGCGCCAGCAGCCAGATCTTGGACTATGGCTACACCTTC. Amino acids: CASSQILDYGYTF.

Only a few counts were recorded for this clonotype. J is TRBJ2-1 and V is TRBV12-3 or TRBV12-4, with D possibly being TRBD1 (5 bases). The CDR3 runs 13 residues. Trimming cost V 2 bases and J 10 bases, with 12 bases left between them. The CDR3 loop is CASSLRQGWEQFF. CDR3 nucleotide sequence: TGTGCCAGCAGTTTAAGGCAGGGATGGGAGCAGTTCTTC.

This clonotype was found a few times. The chain recombines TRBV7-9 with TRBJ2-1; D is tentatively TRBD1 or TRBD2 (5 bases each). V lost 5 bases to trimming and J lost 15 bases, with 14 bases between them. The CDR3 is made up of 11 amino acids. Looked up from germline, CDR1 is SEHNR and CDR2 is FQNEAQ (reference sequence). CDR3 bases: TGTGCCAGCAGCCCTCCCGGGGCCTGGTTCTTC. Protein product: CASSPPGAWFF.

The chain combines TRBV4-3 with TRBJ2-3, with 15 bases identical to TRBD2. The V and J ends lost 3 bases and 3 bases, in that order; junction bases with no gene match: 16. The CDR3 has 21 amino acids. Germline assignment: CDR1 LGHNA and CDR2 YSLEER. For the CDR3, the DNA is TGCGCCAGCAGCCAGGCTCCCGGACTAGCGGGAGGGAGTAGTCGAACAGATACGCAGTATTTT. Amino acids: CASSQAPGLAGGSSRTDTQYF.

This clonotype was counted a few times. The CDR3 is CASSPGQGNTIYF. The CDR3 DNA is TGTGCCAGCAGTCCTGGACAGGGAAACACCATATATTTT. V gene TRBV12-3 or TRBV12-4 combines with J gene TRBJ1-3, with a weak D call TRBD1 (6 bases). V gave up 5 bases and J gave up 4 bases, with 9 bases separating them. This CDR3 spans 13 amino acids.

The genes are TRBV9 and TRBJ2-5, with 10 nucleotides matching TRBD2. The germline V gene has CDR1 SGDLS and CDR2 YYNGEE. Trimming at V came to 0 bases and at J to 5 bases, leaving 4 bases not matched to a gene. The CDR3 sequence is 15 residues long. The CDR3 DNA is TGTGCCAGCAGCGTAGAAGCTAGCGGGAGTGAGACCCAGTACTTC. It encodes CASSVEASGSETQYF.

This chain connects TRBV6-2 or TRBV6-3 to TRBJ2-7; a weak D match, TRBD1 (6 bases). From germline, CDR1 is MNHEY and CDR2 SVGEGT. The CDR3 totals 14 residues. The V and J ends lost 5 bases and 4 bases respectively, with 15 bases between them. As DNA, the CDR3 is TGTGCCAGCAGTAGGGGCCGGGACAAGTACGAGCAGTACTTC. The encoded protein is CASSRGRDKYEQYF.

V usage is TRBV4-1 and J usage is TRBJ1-5; no clear D. The CDR3 extends over 14 amino acids. Trimming removed 0 bases at V and 7 bases at J, with 10 bases between. CDR1 MGHRA and CDR2 YSYEKL come from the germline V gene. CDR3 amino acids: CASSQDIVGQPQHF. For the CDR3, the DNA is TGCGCCAGCAGCCAAGATATAGTGGGACAGCCCCAGCATTTT.

This chain joins TRBV20-1 and TRBJ1-1, with 9 positions matching TRBD1. Germline CDR1 is DFQATT and CDR2 is SNEGSKA (reference sequence). Unmatched junction bases numbered 7, after V lost 5 bases and J lost 0 bases. The CDR3 totals 15 residues. Here the CDR3 DNA reads TGCAGTGCTCCCGCCGGGACAGGGTTGAACACTGAAGCTTTCTTT. Translated: CSAPAGTGLNTEAFF.

V is TRBV7-9 and J is TRBJ1-4; 10 bases map to TRBD1. Trimming took 6 bases from V and 8 from J; bases not matched to a gene: 6. This CDR3 contains 14 residues. Per the germline V gene, CDR1 is SEHNR and CDR2 is FQNEAQ (reference sequence). The CDR3 DNA reads TGTGCCAGCAGTTCGGACAGGGGGTCCGAAAAACTGTTTTTT. Translation gives CASSSDRGSEKLFF. The whole variable domain, remainder taken from reference TRBV7-9 and TRBJ1-4, is DTGVSQNPRHKITKRGQNVTFRCDPISEHNRLYWYRQTLGQGPEFLTYFQNEAQLEKSRLLSDRFSAERPKGSFSTLEIQRTEQGDSAMYLCASSSDRGSEKLFFGSGTQLSVL.

This clonotype was seen more than once but under ten times. The J gene is TRBJ1-1, the V gene TRBV29-1; 7 bases align to TRBD1. Trimming at V came to 4 bases and at J to 4 bases, leaving 6 bases not matched to a gene. This CDR3 has 13 residues. The V gene's germline CDR1 is SQVTM and CDR2 ANQGSEA. CDR3 sequence reads: CSVALAGGTEAFF. In DNA form, the CDR3 reads TGCAGCGTTGCTTTGGCAGGGGGCACTGAAGCTTTCTTT.

This clonotype was observed a few times. CDR3 DNA sequence: TGTGCCAGCAGACGACAGGGGGCTGACTATGGCTACACCTTC. This gives the protein CASRRQGADYGYTF. The J gene is TRBJ1-2, the V gene TRBV2, with 10 bases fitting TRBD1. This CDR3 comprises 14 residues. J lost 3 bases, V lost 6 bases, and 4 bases had no gene match. Germline V gene data show CDR1 as SNHLY and CDR2 as FYNNEI.